These 20 T cell receptor beta chains were sequenced from one sample in a study of blood T cells in healthy people across ages. A J-beta primer mix and a sample-barcoded 5' primer were used in a second PCR of roughly 6 to 11 cycles. TCRdb re-called the 5' RACE reads with MiXCR, one entry per CDR3 protein. The sample yields 1.4 million or so distinct CDR3 sequences, 42% seen once. Specimen: blood. The receptors originated from a woman aged 18-29 years in good health.

This clonotype showed up just a few times. The V call is TRBV12-3 or TRBV12-4, the J call TRBJ2-1; D is uncertain. The CDR3 consists of 12 residues. Trimming took off 2 bases at V and 9 bases at J, with 8 bases between the two ends. The CDR3 nucleotides are TGTGCCAGCAGTTTAATCCAGGTTGAGCAGTTCTTC. It encodes CASSLIQVEQFF.

This chain connects TRBV4-2 to TRBJ1-2, with D unresolved. CDR3 length equals 14 residues. Germline values: CDR1 LGHNA, CDR2 YNFKEQ. The V end lost 0 bases, the J end lost 10 bases, and 15 bases lay between the germline ends. This CDR3 is CASSQDRATIDYTF. The CDR3 DNA is TGTGCCAGCAGCCAAGATAGGGCCACCATCGACTACACCTTC.

Only a few counts were recorded for this clonotype. V usage is TRBV7-8 and J usage is TRBJ1-1; no clear D. Germline CDR1 SGHVS, CDR2 FQNEAQ. The germline V and J ends were trimmed by 7 bases and 0 bases, with 12 bases remaining between them. This CDR3 has 14 residues. CDR3 coding DNA: TGTGCCAGCATTAGGAACATAGTGAACACTGAAGCTTTCTTT. It yields the protein CASIRNIVNTEAFF.

This clonotype was seen at least ten times. Compared with germline, one end of the junction differs, possibly owing to a read error. The CDR3 reads CASSLDRDYEQYF. The CDR3 DNA sequence: TGTGCCAGCAGCTTAGATAGGGACTACGAGCAGTACTTC. The chain carries TRBV5-1 and TRBJ2-7; D is ambiguous. In germline, CDR1 is SGHRS, CDR2 YFSETQ. The CDR3 has 13 amino acids.

The chain has TRBV7-2 and TRBJ2-2, with unresolved D. Looked up from germline, CDR1 is SGHTA and CDR2 is FQGNSA. This CDR3 is built from 16 residues. Trimming shortened V by 1 base and J by 6 bases, and 15 bases separated the two germline ends. DNA for the CDR3: TGTGCCAGCAGCTTAGGGGCAGATCTGGAAGCCGGGGAGCTGTTTTTT. Protein sequence: CASSLGADLEAGELFF. Together with reference TRBV7-2 and TRBJ2-2, the CDR3 gives the full variable domain: GAGVSQSPSNKVTEKGKDVELRCDPISGHTALYWYRQSLGQGLEFLIYFQGNSAPDKSGLPSDRFSAERTGGSVSTLTIQRTQQEDSAVYLCASSLGADLEAGELFFGEGSRLTVL.

This chain connects TRBV9 to TRBJ2-1, with 10 positions matching TRBD2. The CDR3 spans 15 residues. Per the germline V gene, CDR1 is SGDLS and CDR2 is YYNGEE. Trimming cost V 5 bases and J 8 bases; bases outside gene matches: 10. CDR3 in DNA: TGTGCCAGCAGTCCCACCCCGACTAGCGGGTATGAGCAGTTCTTC. It translates to CASSPTPTSGYEQFF.

The chain employs TRBV27 and TRBJ2-1; no firm D call. V dropped 1 base and J dropped 6 bases, with 10 bases sitting between them. CDR1 is MNHEY, CDR2 SMNVEV, per germline (reference sequence). There are 14 residues in the CDR3. CDR3 nucleotides: TGTGCCAGCAGTTTATTCTTCAATGGCAATGAGCAGTTCTTC. Its translation is CASSLFFNGNEQFF.

The chain recombines TRBV11-2 with TRBJ2-2; D not resolved. The V and J ends lost 5 bases and 8 bases respectively, with 12 bases between them. This CDR3 has 13 residues. Germline V lookup: CDR1 SGHAT, CDR2 FQNNGV. CDR3 protein: CASSPMVEGELFF. The CDR3, as DNA: TGTGCCAGCAGCCCTATGGTTGAGGGGGAGCTGTTTTTT.

This clonotype was picked up a small number of times. V usage is TRBV15 and J usage is TRBJ1-1, with D maybe TRBD1 (6 bases). The CDR3 spans 17 residues. V gave up 0 bases and J gave up 5 bases, with 19 bases separating them. Germline V CDR1 and CDR2: LNHNV, YYDKDF (reference sequence). The CDR3 coding sequence is TGTGCCACCAGCAGAGATCGAACGGACAGCGCGAGGACTGAAGCTTTCTTT. Translated, it gives CATSRDRTDSARTEAFF. Complete variable domain (other parts from reference TRBV15 and TRBJ1-1): DAMVIQNPRYQVTQFGKPVTLSCSQTLNHNVMYWYQQKSSQAPKLLFHYYDKDFNNEADTPDNFQSRRPNTSFCFLDIRSPGLGDTAMYLCATSRDRTDSARTEAFFGQGTRLTVV.

Only a few counts were recorded for this clonotype. The V call is TRBV29-1, the J call TRBJ2-1, with 8 bases identical to TRBD1. V was pared by 4 bases and J by 7 bases, with 3 bases of the junction left unmatched. Germline lookup yields CDR1 SQVTM and CDR2 ANQGSEA. The CDR3 sequence is 12 residues long. CDR3 sequence: CSVGQGWNEQFF. The CDR3 DNA reads TGCAGCGTTGGACAGGGGTGGAATGAGCAGTTCTTC.

J is TRBJ2-5 and V is TRBV7-2; 8 bases fit TRBD2. The J call may not be correct, given that the DNA end is closer to TRBJ2-7. There are 16 residues in the CDR3. The V gene's germline CDR1 is SGHTA and CDR2 FQGNSA. CDR3 DNA sequence: TGTGCCAGCAGCTCCAAGTTGCGGGAGGTTCGGAACGAGCAGTACTTC. Amino acids: CASSSKLREVRNEQYF.

The gene calls are TRBV20-1 and TRBJ2-7, with a weak D call TRBD2 (5 bases). The J call may be incorrect, as the DNA end agrees better with TRBJ2-5. This CDR3 is 13 amino acids long. Germline CDR1 reads DFQATT; CDR2 reads SNEGSKA (reference sequence). This CDR3 is CSARKAAGETQYF. The CDR3 DNA is TGCAGTGCTAGAAAGGCCGCGGGAGAGACCCAGTACTTC.

The V gene is TRBV19, the J gene TRBJ2-7; 13 bases line up with TRBD2. The length of the CDR3 is 16 residues. Germline V gives CDR1 LNHDA, CDR2 SQIVND (reference sequence). After removal of 5 bases from V and 2 bases from J, the junction contained 6 bases not matched to a gene. In nucleotides, the CDR3 is TGTGCCAGTAGTGCAGGGACTAGCGGGAAGACCTACGAGCAGTACTTC. Its protein product is CASSAGTSGKTYEQYF.

The CDR3 bases are TGTGCCAGCAGCCAAGGTATAGCGGGACTCTACAATGAGCAGTTCTTC. Its translation: CASSQGIAGLYNEQFF. The V call is TRBV4-2, the J call TRBJ2-1; TRBD2 agrees at 8 bases. Trimming cost V 1 base and J 3 bases; bases outside gene matches: 5. The CDR3 has 16 amino acids. Germline CDR1 reads LGHNA; CDR2 reads YNFKEQ.

A few counts support this clonotype. The genes are TRBV5-6 and TRBJ2-3; D is ambiguous. The germline CDR1 and CDR2 sequences are SGHDT and YYEEEE. V was trimmed by 4 bases and J by 8 bases, leaving 11 bases between them. The CDR3 runs to 12 residues. CDR3 region: CASSINPGTQYF. The CDR3 DNA follows: TGTGCCAGCAGCATCAACCCGGGTACGCAGTATTTT.

The chain combines TRBV20-1 with TRBJ2-1; tentative D call: TRBD1 (5 bases). The CDR3 length is 16 residues. Germline lookup yields CDR1 DFQATT and CDR2 SNEGSKA (reference sequence). V was shortened by 5 bases and J by 4 bases, with 21 bases between the two germline ends. Here the CDR3 DNA reads TGCAGTGCTGGAGCCAGGGAAAGGGGCCTGTACAATGAGCAGTTCTTC. Protein product: CSAGARERGLYNEQFF.

The rearrangement links TRBV20-1 to TRBJ2-3, with a possible D match to TRBD1 (6 bases). Looked up from germline, CDR1 is DFQATT and CDR2 is SNEGSKA (reference sequence). The CDR3 contains 15 residues. V was cut by 4 bases and J by 1 base, with 15 bases left in between. The CDR3 sequence is CSAIDRIFGTDTQYF. The CDR3 DNA is TGCAGTGCTATTGACAGGATCTTTGGCACAGATACGCAGTATTTT.

The chain combines TRBV13 with TRBJ2-1, with D perhaps matching TRBD1 (6 bases). V dropped 5 bases and J dropped 4 bases, with 18 bases sitting between them. The CDR3 contains 16 residues. Germline CDR1 reads PRHDT; CDR2 reads FYEKMQ (reference sequence). The CDR3 sequence: CASSPGDTVPYNEQFF. The CDR3 region has the DNA TGTGCCAGCAGCCCAGGGGATACTGTTCCTTACAATGAGCAGTTCTTC.

This clonotype occurred a few times. The chain recombines TRBV7-3 with TRBJ2-7; no clear D. The J call is uncertain, as TRBJ2-5 better fits the DNA end. Germline-derived CDR1 and CDR2 are SGHTA and FQGTGA. The CDR3 contains 13 residues. The CDR3 bases are TGTGCCAGCAGCTTATTGGGTTTTACGACCCAGTACTTC. Translating it yields CASSLLGFTTQYF.

This clonotype was counted only a few times. The DNA for the CDR3 is TGTGCCAGCAGCTATAGGACCGACGGAAACACCATATATTTT. Translated: CASSYRTDGNTIYF. The J gene is TRBJ1-3, the V gene TRBV7-9, with D uncertain. V lost 4 bases to trimming and J lost 4 bases, with 11 bases between them. The CDR3 is 14 amino acids. Germline lookup yields CDR1 SEHNR and CDR2 FQNEAQ (reference sequence).